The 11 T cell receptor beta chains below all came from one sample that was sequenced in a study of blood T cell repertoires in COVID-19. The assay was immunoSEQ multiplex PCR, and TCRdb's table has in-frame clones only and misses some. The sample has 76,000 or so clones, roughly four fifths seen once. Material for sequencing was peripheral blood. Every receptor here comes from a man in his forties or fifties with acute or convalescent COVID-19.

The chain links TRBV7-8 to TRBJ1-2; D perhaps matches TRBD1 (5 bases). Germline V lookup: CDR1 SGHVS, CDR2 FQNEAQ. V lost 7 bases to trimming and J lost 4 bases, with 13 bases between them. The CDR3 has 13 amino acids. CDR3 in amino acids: CASTNRPSYGYTF. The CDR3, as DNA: TGTGCCAGCACCAACAGGCCCTCCTATGGCTACACCTTC. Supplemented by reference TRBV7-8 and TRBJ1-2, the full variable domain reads GAGVSQSPRYKVAKRGQDVALRCDPISGHVSLFWYQQALGQGPEFLTYFQNEAQLDKSGLPSDRFFAERPEGSVSTLKIQRTQQEDSAVYLCASTNRPSYGYTFGSGTRLTVV.

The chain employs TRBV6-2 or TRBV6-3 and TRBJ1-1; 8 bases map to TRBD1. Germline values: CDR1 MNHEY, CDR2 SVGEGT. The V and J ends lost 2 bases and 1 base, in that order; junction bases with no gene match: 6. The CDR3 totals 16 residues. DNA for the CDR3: TGTGCCAGCAGTTACCCCCTCGGACAGGGGAACACTGAAGCTTTCTTT. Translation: CASSYPLGQGNTEAFF.

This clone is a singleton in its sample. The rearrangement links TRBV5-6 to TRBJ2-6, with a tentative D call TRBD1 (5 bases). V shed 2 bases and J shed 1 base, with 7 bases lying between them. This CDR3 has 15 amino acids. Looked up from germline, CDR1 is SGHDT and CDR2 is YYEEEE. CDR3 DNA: TGTGCCAGCAGCTTACAGGTTTCTGGGGCCAACGTCCTGACTTTC. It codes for CASSLQVSGANVLTF.

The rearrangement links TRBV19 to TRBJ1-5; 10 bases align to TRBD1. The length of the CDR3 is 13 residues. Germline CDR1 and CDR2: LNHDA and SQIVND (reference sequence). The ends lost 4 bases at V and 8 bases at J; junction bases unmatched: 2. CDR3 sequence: CASSRDRGKPQHF. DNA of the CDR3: TGTGCCAGTAGTAGGGACAGGGGAAAGCCCCAGCATTTT.

CDR3 protein: CASSEPVGQAYGYTF. The CDR3 nucleotides read TGTGCCAGCAGTGAGCCTGTGGGACAGGCCTATGGCTACACCTTC. The chain carries TRBV25-1 and TRBJ1-2; 8 nucleotides agree with TRBD1. This CDR3 contains 15 residues. Germline V lookup: CDR1 MGHDK, CDR2 SYGVNS. V was clipped by 3 bases and J by 4 bases; unmatched bases: 7.

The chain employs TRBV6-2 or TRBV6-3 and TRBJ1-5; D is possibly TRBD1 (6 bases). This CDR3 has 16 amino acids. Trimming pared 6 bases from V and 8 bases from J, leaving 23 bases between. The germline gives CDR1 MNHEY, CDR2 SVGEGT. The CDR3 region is CASSPKETGPREPQHF. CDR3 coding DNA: TGTGCCAGCAGCCCTAAAGAGACAGGACCCAGGGAGCCCCAGCATTTT.

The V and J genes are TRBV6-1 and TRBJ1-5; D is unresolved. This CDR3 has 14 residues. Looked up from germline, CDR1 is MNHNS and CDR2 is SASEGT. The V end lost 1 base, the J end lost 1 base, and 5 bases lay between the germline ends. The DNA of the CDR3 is TGTGCCAGCAGTGAAGGCAGAAGCAATCAGCCCCAGCATTTT. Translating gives CASSEGRSNQPQHF.

The CDR3 DNA follows: TGTGCCAGCAGCTTAGCGACTAGCGGGATCACCGGGGAGCTGTTTTTT. It encodes CASSLATSGITGELFF. This chain joins TRBV7-6 and TRBJ2-2; TRBD2 agrees at 11 bases. The V gene's germline CDR1 is SGHVS and CDR2 FNYEAQ. The trim removed 0 bases at V and 4 bases at J, leaving 1 base unmatched. The CDR3 totals 16 residues.

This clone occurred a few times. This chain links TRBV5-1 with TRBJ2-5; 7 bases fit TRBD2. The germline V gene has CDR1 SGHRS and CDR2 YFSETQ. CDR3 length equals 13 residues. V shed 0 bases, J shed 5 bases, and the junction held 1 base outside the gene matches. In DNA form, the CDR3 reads TGCGCCAGCAGCTTGGGAGCGGGGGAGACCCAGTACTTC. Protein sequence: CASSLGAGETQYF.

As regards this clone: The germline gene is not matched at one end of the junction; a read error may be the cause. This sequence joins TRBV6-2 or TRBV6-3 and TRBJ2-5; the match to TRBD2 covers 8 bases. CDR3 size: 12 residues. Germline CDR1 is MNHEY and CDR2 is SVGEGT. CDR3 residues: CASSKIRTSPNF. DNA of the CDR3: TGTGCCAGCAGTAAAATCCGGACTAGCCCCAACTTC.

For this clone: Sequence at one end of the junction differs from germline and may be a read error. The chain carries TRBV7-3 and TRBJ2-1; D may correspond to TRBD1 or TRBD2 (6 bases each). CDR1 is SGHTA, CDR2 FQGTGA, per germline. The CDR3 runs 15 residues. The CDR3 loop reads CAGSLGGSSYNEQFF. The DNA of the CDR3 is TGTGCCGGCAGCTTAGGGGGGAGCTCCTACAATGAGCAGTTCTTC.